This T cell receptor beta chain emerged from a study of Ad26.COV2.S vaccination and SARS-CoV-2 variants. Study-level points and caveats: Individuals receiving vaccine had higher spike-specific TCR breadth than placebo recipients did. CD8+ and CD4+ T cells specific for spike reportedly responded with substantial breadth after vaccination.

About this clone: Antigen specificity is unknown.

Assay used: immunoSEQ multiplex PCR; TCRdb lists only in-frame clones, some missing. Here the sample spans about 400,000 clones, about 89% being singletons. Treatment: 15 to 20 received Ad26.COV2.S at low or high dose, single or two shots; a few received placebo; per-sample allocation not given. Specimens were obtained on day 63 following the first vaccine or placebo injection. The receptor comes from a person between 18 and 65 years old who received the Ad26.COV2.S COVID-19 vaccine or a placebo. The sample in question was peripheral blood, obtained in a trial of Ad26.COV2.S vaccine versus placebo.

The CDR3 nucleotides are TGTGCCAGCTCACCTGAAGACGCCCTGGTGAGTTACGAGCAGTACTTC. It specifies CASSPEDALVSYEQYF. The genes are TRBV18 and TRBJ2-7; D unclear. Trimming left V 3 bases short and J 4 bases short, with 19 bases between. Germline V CDR1 and CDR2: KGHSH, LQKENI. The CDR3 runs 16 residues.